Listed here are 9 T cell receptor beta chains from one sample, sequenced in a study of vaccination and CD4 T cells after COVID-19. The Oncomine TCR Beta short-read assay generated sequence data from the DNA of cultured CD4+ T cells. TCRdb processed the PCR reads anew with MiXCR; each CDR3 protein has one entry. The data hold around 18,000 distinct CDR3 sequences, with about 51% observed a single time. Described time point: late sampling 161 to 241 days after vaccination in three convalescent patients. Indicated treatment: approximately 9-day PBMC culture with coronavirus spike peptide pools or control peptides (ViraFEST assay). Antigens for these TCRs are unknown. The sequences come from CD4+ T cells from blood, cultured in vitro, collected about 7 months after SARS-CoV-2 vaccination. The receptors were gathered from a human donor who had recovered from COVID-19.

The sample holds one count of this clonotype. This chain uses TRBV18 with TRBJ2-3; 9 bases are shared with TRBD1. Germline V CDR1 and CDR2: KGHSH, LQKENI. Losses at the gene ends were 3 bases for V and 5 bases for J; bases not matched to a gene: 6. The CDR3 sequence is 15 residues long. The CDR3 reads CASSPPGQGLDTQYF. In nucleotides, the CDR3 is TGTGCCAGCTCACCGCCGGGACAGGGTCTAGATACGCAGTATTTT.

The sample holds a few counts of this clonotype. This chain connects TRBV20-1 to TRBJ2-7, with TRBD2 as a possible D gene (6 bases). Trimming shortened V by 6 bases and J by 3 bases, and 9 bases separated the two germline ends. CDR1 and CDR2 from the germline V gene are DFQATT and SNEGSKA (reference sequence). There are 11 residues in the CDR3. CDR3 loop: CSATGGYEQYF. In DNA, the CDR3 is TGCAGTGCCACCGGGGGCTACGAGCAGTACTTC.

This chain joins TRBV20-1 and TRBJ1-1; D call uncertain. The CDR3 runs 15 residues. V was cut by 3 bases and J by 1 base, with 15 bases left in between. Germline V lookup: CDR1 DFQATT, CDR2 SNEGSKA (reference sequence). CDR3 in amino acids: CSASKSHDTNTEAFF. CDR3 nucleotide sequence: TGCAGTGCTAGTAAGAGCCATGACACGAACACTGAAGCTTTCTTT.

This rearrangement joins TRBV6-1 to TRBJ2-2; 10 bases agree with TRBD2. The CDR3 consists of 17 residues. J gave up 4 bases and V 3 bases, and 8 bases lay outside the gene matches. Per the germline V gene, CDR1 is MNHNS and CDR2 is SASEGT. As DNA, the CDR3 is TGTGCCAGCAGTGACGTCCTAGCGGGAGTTGGCACCGGGGAGCTGTTTTTT. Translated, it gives CASSDVLAGVGTGELFF.

The CDR3 spells CASSPAGPYNSPLHF. DNA of the CDR3: TGTGCCAGCTCACCAGCAGGCCCCTATAATTCACCCCTCCACTTT. The rearrangement links TRBV18 to TRBJ1-6; no reliable D call. Germline V gives CDR1 KGHSH, CDR2 LQKENI. V was cut by 2 bases and J by 2 bases, with 7 bases left in between. CDR3 length: 15 residues.

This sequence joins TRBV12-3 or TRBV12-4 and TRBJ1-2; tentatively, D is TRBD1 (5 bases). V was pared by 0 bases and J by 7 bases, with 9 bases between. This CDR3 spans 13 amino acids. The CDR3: CASSLAGVGGYTF. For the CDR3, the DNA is TGTGCCAGCAGTTTAGCGGGGGTTGGTGGCTACACCTTC.

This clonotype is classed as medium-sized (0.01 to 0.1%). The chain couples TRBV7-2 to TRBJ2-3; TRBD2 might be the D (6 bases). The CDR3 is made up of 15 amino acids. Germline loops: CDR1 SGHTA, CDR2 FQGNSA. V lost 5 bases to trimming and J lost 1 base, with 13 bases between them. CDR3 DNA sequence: TGTGCCAGCAGCGCCGGAGGGGATGGCACAGATACGCAGTATTTT. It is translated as CASSAGGDGTDTQYF. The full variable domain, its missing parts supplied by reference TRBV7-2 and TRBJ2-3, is GAGVSQSPSNKVTEKGKDVELRCDPISGHTALYWYRQSLGQGLEFLIYFQGNSAPDKSGLPSDRFSAERTGGSVSTLTIQRTQQEDSAVYLCASSAGGDGTDTQYFGPGTRLTVL.

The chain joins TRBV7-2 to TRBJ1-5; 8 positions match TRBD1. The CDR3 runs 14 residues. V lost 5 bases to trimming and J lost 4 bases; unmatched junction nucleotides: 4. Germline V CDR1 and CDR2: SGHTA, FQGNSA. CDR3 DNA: TGTGCCAGCAGCCCTCGGACAGGGAATCAGCCCCAGCATTTT. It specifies CASSPRTGNQPQHF.

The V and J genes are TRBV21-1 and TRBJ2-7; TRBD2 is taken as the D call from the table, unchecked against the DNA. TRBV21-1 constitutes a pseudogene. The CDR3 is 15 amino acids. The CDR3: CASSKLLAGEGEQYF. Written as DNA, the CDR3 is TGTGCCAGCAGCAAACTTCTAGCGGGAGAGGGGGAGCAGTACTTC.